This T cell receptor (beta chain) was sequenced for a study of identifying expanded T cells in peripheral blood. Points from the study as a whole: Technical replicates showed around 1.3 changed clones; approximately two weeks 15 to 20; four weeks 19.

The CDR3 is 14 amino acids. Germline CDR1 is GTSNPN and CDR2 is SVGIG (reference sequence). J was trimmed by 4 bases and V by 3 bases; bases with no gene match: 5. To note about this clone: Its specificity is unknown.

Generated by immunoSEQ multiplex PCR, the TCRdb table keeps only in-frame clones and is missing some. The sample lists tens of thousands of clones, 88% occurring once. The TCR sequence derives from a person between 18 and 75 years old in good health. The chain links TRBV30 to TRBJ1-2; TRBD1 matches at 10 bases. Specimen: blood. CDR3 amino acids: CAWSRTGGSYGYTF. In nucleotides, the CDR3 is TGTGCCTGGAGCCGGACAGGGGGTAGCTATGGCTACACCTTC.